The clone carrying this T cell receptor beta chain was recorded a few times. Stated time point: newly diagnosed GD, antithyroid drugs for less than 3 months. The TCR library was prepared using RNA isolated from PBMCs. The sample comes from a study of regulatory T cells in long-lasting Graves disease. Library construction for TCR beta used iRepertoire HTBI primers and Arm-PCR of CDR3 regions. In TCRdb, the multiplex PCR reads were re-called with MiXCR into one record per CDR3 protein. The sample holds hundreds of thousands of distinct CDR3 sequences, around 15% seen once. The sample was also reused in another study, on T cells in Graves' hyperthyroidism and ophthalmopathy. From that paper: Any patient presenting with uncontrolled infection, other autoimmune disease, pregnancy or lactation was left out. Most thyroid clonotypes expanded above 0.001 were also detected in blood.

This TCR was sampled from a woman aged 35 to 59 with Graves disease. This specimen was peripheral blood mononuclear cells (PBMCs), taken at new diagnosis, from a patient treated with antithyroid drugs.

DNA of the CDR3: TGTGCCAGCAGTCAGGGACAGGGGTCTCAGCCCCAGCATTTT. It is translated as CASSQGQGSQPQHF. The chain links TRBV6-2 or TRBV6-3 to TRBJ1-5; 10 bases are a match to TRBD1. The J segment lost 6 bases and the V segment lost 5 bases, leaving 4 bases of the junction unmatched. This CDR3 is 14 amino acids long. Germline V lookup: CDR1 MNHEY, CDR2 SVGEGT.